What follows are 14 T cell receptor beta chains derived from one specimen sequenced in a study of beta chain features in type 1 diabetes. Since all of the isolated RNA was reverse transcribed, expressed TCRB transcripts were what got sequenced. Sequenced by immunoSEQ multiplex PCR; TCRdb stores in-frame clones only, minus some. The table records about 900,000 clones, about a sixth of them present only once. Source material: naive CD4+ T cells from blood. These receptors originate from a woman between 18 and 29 years old in good health.

The genes are TRBV5-1 and TRBJ2-2; possible D gene TRBD2, 5 bases. Trimming removed 2 bases from V and 7 bases from J, with 12 bases in between. This CDR3 region has 14 residues. Germline-derived CDR1 and CDR2 are SGHRS and YFSETQ. The CDR3 region has the DNA TGCGCCAGCAGCTTTTGGCTGGGGAGCGGGGAGCTGTTTTTT. Residues: CASSFWLGSGELFF.

The V gene is TRBV15, the J gene TRBJ2-3; 11 nucleotides align to TRBD2. Trimming removed 3 bases from V and 4 bases from J; junction bases left unmatched: 9. Looked up from germline, CDR1 is LNHNV and CDR2 is YYDKDF (reference sequence). The CDR3 extends over 17 amino acids. The CDR3 region has the DNA TGTGCCACCAGCAGGGCGTCTAGCGGGAGGATTTCAGATACGCAGTATTTT. Translation gives CATSRASSGRISDTQYF.

In its sample, this clone was seen once. The chain couples TRBV6-1 to TRBJ1-2, with unresolved D. This CDR3 spans 12 amino acids. The germline CDR1 and CDR2 sequences are MNHNS and SASEGT. V shed 3 bases and J shed 8 bases, with 10 bases lying between them. In nucleotides, the CDR3 is TGTGCCAGCAGTGATAATCAATCCGGCTACACCTTC. Its protein is CASSDNQSGYTF.

V and J are TRBV2 and TRBJ2-1; 8 nucleotides match TRBD2. Germline CDR1 SNHLY, CDR2 FYNNEI. The CDR3 has 15 residues. V trimming: 3 bases; J trimming: 7 bases; junction bases outside the gene matches: 8. DNA of the CDR3: TGTGCCAGCAGTGACGGCTACCTAGCGGGTAATGAGCAGTTCTTC. Protein sequence: CASSDGYLAGNEQFF.

This clone was observed a few times. This chain connects TRBV29-1 to TRBJ2-1; 9 bases match TRBD2. J was trimmed by 9 bases and V by 6 bases; bases with no gene match: 12. The CDR3 is 14 residues long. CDR1 and CDR2 (germline): SQVTM, ANQGSEA. CDR3 in amino acids: CSVRSGSRGGEQFF. CDR3 sequence (DNA): TGCAGCGTACGTAGCGGGAGCCGGGGGGGTGAGCAGTTCTTC.

J is TRBJ2-7 and V is TRBV15, with D hard to call. This CDR3 has 15 amino acids. The ends were cut back, 0 bases at V and 1 base at J, with 10 bases in the middle. Germline-derived CDR1 and CDR2 are LNHNV and YYDKDF (reference sequence). This CDR3 is CATSRDPKGSYEQYF. CDR3 coding DNA: TGTGCCACCAGCAGAGATCCAAAAGGGTCCTACGAGCAGTACTTC.

The rearrangement uses TRBV7-2 and TRBJ1-2; TRBD1 aligns across 11 bases. The germline gives CDR1 SGHTA, CDR2 FQGNSA. The CDR3 spans 15 residues. The V and J ends lost 3 bases and 3 bases, in that order; junction bases with no gene match: 3. The CDR3: CASSLLGQGDYGYTF. The CDR3 DNA is TGTGCCAGCAGCTTGCTGGGACAGGGGGACTATGGCTACACCTTC.

This clone was observed a handful of times. This sequence joins TRBV18 and TRBJ2-3; no definite D call. The V and J ends lost 6 bases and 3 bases respectively, with 10 bases between them. This CDR3 contains 13 residues. Per germline, CDR1 KGHSH and CDR2 LQKENI. CDR3 sequence: CASSPFSTDTQYF. In DNA, the CDR3 is TGTGCCAGCTCCCCGTTCTCGACAGATACGCAGTATTTT.

This clone was observed a handful of times. V usage is TRBV28 and J usage is TRBJ1-2; no clear D gene. V lost 7 bases and J lost 6, with 21 bases in between. The length of the CDR3 is 15 residues. Germline lookup yields CDR1 MDHEN and CDR2 SYDVKM. The DNA for the CDR3 is TGTGCCAGCATCTTCGCAGACTCTCGCTGGAATGGCTACACCTTC. Amino acids: CASIFADSRWNGYTF.

The rearrangement joins TRBV29-1 to TRBJ2-1, with TRBD1 matching over 9 bases. Germline V CDR1 and CDR2: SQVTM, ANQGSEA. CDR3 length: 12 amino acids. Losses at the gene ends were 3 bases for V and 12 bases for J; bases not matched to a gene: 6. The CDR3 here is CSVEGQGWVQFF. The CDR3 DNA reads as TGCAGCGTTGAGGGACAGGGCTGGGTGCAGTTCTTC.

CDR3 sequence (DNA): TGTGCCAGCAGGCGACAGGCGGAAGCTAACTATGGCTACACCTTC. Its translation: CASRRQAEANYGYTF. J is TRBJ1-2 and V is TRBV7-2, with D possibly being TRBD1 (6 bases). Germline CDR1 reads SGHTA; CDR2 reads FQGNSA. Trimming removed 6 bases at V and 0 bases at J, with 14 bases between. CDR3 size: 15 residues.

This clone appeared a few times. The chain links TRBV7-8 to TRBJ1-5, with D uncertain. This CDR3 region has 14 residues. Germline-derived CDR1 and CDR2 are SGHVS and FQNEAQ. V was trimmed by 3 bases and J by 1 base, leaving 7 bases between them. In DNA, the CDR3 is TGTGCCAGCAGCTTCCTTAAGAGCAATCAGCCCCAGCATTTT. Protein sequence: CASSFLKSNQPQHF.

This clone was picked up a small number of times. V and J are TRBV25-1 and TRBJ2-7; TRBD2 matches 8 bases. The V segment lost 6 bases and the J segment 1 base; nucleotides outside the gene matches: 2. Germline V gene data show CDR1 as MGHDK and CDR2 as SYGVNS. The CDR3 has 13 amino acids. The CDR3 reads CASRVAGSYEQYF. The CDR3 DNA sequence: TGTGCCAGCAGAGTAGCGGGATCCTACGAGCAGTACTTC.

This clone was recorded a few times. The rearrangement links TRBV11-2 to TRBJ2-1, with 11 bases fitting TRBD2. Trimming took 6 bases from V and 4 from J; bases not matched to a gene: 11. The CDR3 sequence is 17 residues long. The germline V gene has CDR1 SGHAT and CDR2 FQNNGV. The CDR3 nucleotides read TGTGCCAGCAGAGCCTACTACGGGACTAGCGGTTACAATGAGCAGTTCTTC. Encoded protein: CASRAYYGTSGYNEQFF.